This entry lists 29 T cell receptor beta chains sequenced from one sample in a study of regulatory T cells in long-lasting Graves disease. Time point here: newly diagnosed GD, antithyroid drugs for less than 3 months. Scientists built the TCR library using RNA that was extracted from PBMCs. Arm-PCR with iRepertoire HTBI primers amplified the CDR3 regions for these TCR beta libraries. TCRdb re-analysed the multiplex PCR reads in MiXCR, keeping a single row per CDR3 protein. The table includes hundreds of thousands of distinct CDR3 sequences, roughly 14% detected once. These data also formed part of another study, on T cells in Graves' hyperthyroidism and ophthalmopathy.

Sequencing used peripheral blood mononuclear cells (PBMCs), obtained at new diagnosis, from a patient treated with antithyroid drugs. The receptors here all came from a man aged 25 to 40 with Graves disease.

This clonotype has just a few counts. The chain joins TRBV13 to TRBJ2-7; D may match TRBD1 or TRBD2 (5 bases each). With 5 bases removed from V and 3 bases from J, the gap between germline ends came to 14 bases. The CDR3 is 14 amino acids. Germline V gives CDR1 PRHDT, CDR2 FYEKMQ (reference sequence). CDR3 loop: CASSTGLPGYEQYF. The CDR3 DNA follows: TGTGCCAGCAGCACAGGACTTCCAGGCTACGAGCAGTACTTC.

With respect to this clonotype: This sequence may be a read error, since a much larger clone differs from it by one base. CDR3 in amino acids: CASRGTDHMDTEAFF. In nucleotides, the CDR3 is TGTGCCTCAAGGGGGACAGACCATATGGACACTGAAGCTTTCTTT. The V gene is TRBV19, the J gene TRBJ1-1, with TRBD1 matching over 7 bases. Per germline, CDR1 LNHDA and CDR2 SQIVND (reference sequence). V lost 11 bases, J lost 3 bases, and 15 bases stayed unmatched. The CDR3 extends over 15 amino acids.

This clonotype was recorded at least ten times. This chain links TRBV7-2 with TRBJ2-5; 9 bases align to TRBD1. This CDR3 has 15 amino acids. Germline lookup yields CDR1 SGHTA and CDR2 FQGNSA. After removal of 5 bases from V and 7 bases from J, the junction contained 11 bases not matched to a gene. The CDR3 here is CASSPPTGGVGTQYF. The CDR3 DNA sequence: TGTGCCAGCAGCCCTCCCACAGGGGGCGTCGGGACCCAGTACTTC.

This clonotype was counted many times. V gene TRBV2 combines with J gene TRBJ1-5; a possible D gene is TRBD1 (6 bases). Trimming left V 7 bases short and J 2 bases short, with 12 bases between. In germline, CDR1 is SNHLY, CDR2 FYNNEI. The CDR3 length is 14 residues. CDR3 in amino acids: CASKGDGGNQPQHF. CDR3 DNA sequence: TGTGCCAGCAAGGGGGACGGGGGCAATCAGCCCCAGCATTTT.

This clonotype has at least ten counts. The rearrangement joins TRBV18 to TRBJ2-1; D unclear. The CDR3 has 13 residues. V was shortened by 3 bases and J by 8 bases, with 11 bases between the two germline ends. The germline V gene encodes CDR1 KGHSH and CDR2 LQKENI. CDR3 in amino acids: CASSPATVDEQFF. The CDR3 DNA follows: TGTGCCAGCTCACCGGCGACTGTGGATGAGCAGTTCTTC.

At least ten counts were recorded for this clonotype. The V call is TRBV27, the J call TRBJ2-3; 10 bases fit TRBD2. The V segment lost 6 bases and the J segment 3 bases; nucleotides outside the gene matches: 0. The CDR3 has 13 amino acids. In germline, CDR1 is MNHEY, CDR2 SMNVEV (reference sequence). The CDR3 region is CASRAGGTDTQYF. The CDR3 bases are TGTGCCAGCAGAGCGGGAGGGACAGATACGCAGTATTTT.

This clonotype has at least ten counts. The gene calls are TRBV27 and TRBJ1-1; D is perhaps TRBD1 (6 bases). This CDR3 is 15 amino acids long. CDR1 is MNHEY, CDR2 SMNVEV, per germline (reference sequence). The ends were cut back, 1 base at V and 1 base at J, with 10 bases in the middle. The CDR3 spells CASSLYGGQNTEAFF. Here the CDR3 DNA reads TGTGCCAGCAGTTTATACGGGGGGCAGAACACTGAAGCTTTCTTT.

In this sample, this clonotype turned up many times. This chain links TRBV7-3 with TRBJ2-1; D not resolved. Germline assignment: CDR1 SGHTA and CDR2 FQGTGA. Trimming pared 5 bases from V and 7 bases from J, leaving 9 bases between. This CDR3 spans 12 amino acids. CDR3 DNA sequence: TGTGCCAGCAGCCCCCACCCAAATGAGCAGTTCTTC. It yields the protein CASSPHPNEQFF.

This clonotype was counted at least ten times. The chain joins TRBV15 to TRBJ1-5; possible D gene TRBD1, 5 bases. The V end lost 5 bases, the J end lost 4 bases, and 9 bases lay between the germline ends. This CDR3 contains 13 residues. Germline assignment: CDR1 LNHNV and CDR2 YYDKDF (reference sequence). CDR3: CATSVQGNQPQHF. The CDR3 DNA reads TGTGCCACCAGCGTTCAGGGAAATCAGCCCCAGCATTTT.

Only a few counts were recorded for this clonotype. This chain joins TRBV30 and TRBJ2-2; D may match TRBD1 or TRBD2 (5 bases each). Trimming took 5 bases from V and 6 from J, leaving 10 bases between them. The germline gives CDR1 GTSNPN, CDR2 SVGIG (reference sequence). The CDR3 loop spans 12 amino acids. In DNA form, the CDR3 reads TGTGCCTGGGATTTGGGGGCCGGGGAGCTGTTTTTT. This translates into CAWDLGAGELFF.

This clonotype was detected only a few times. The chain links TRBV28 to TRBJ1-1; unclear D gene. Germline CDR1 MDHEN, CDR2 SYDVKM. V was shortened by 7 bases and J by 0 bases, with 9 bases between the two germline ends. The CDR3 runs to 13 residues. CDR3 DNA: TGTGCCAGCAAGTTTGGTTTGAACACTGAAGCTTTCTTT. Amino acids: CASKFGLNTEAFF.

In this sample, this clonotype turned up many times. The V gene is TRBV2, the J gene TRBJ1-5, with a weak D call TRBD1 (6 bases). V was trimmed by 4 bases and J by 1 base, leaving 11 bases between them. The CDR3 has 15 amino acids. Germline V gives CDR1 SNHLY, CDR2 FYNNEI. In nucleotides, the CDR3 is TGTGCCAGCAGTGTTAGCCAGGGGAGCAATCAGCCCCAGCATTTT. It specifies CASSVSQGSNQPQHF.

This clonotype was observed a few times. The chain joins TRBV11-1 to TRBJ1-3, with D perhaps matching TRBD1 (5 bases). The germline gives CDR1 SGHAT, CDR2 FQDESV (reference sequence). This CDR3 has 16 amino acids. Between the trimmed V and J ends, which lost 5 bases and 0 bases, there was a span of 14 bases. The CDR3 reads CASSHRDASSGNTIYF. The CDR3 nucleotides are TGTGCCAGCAGCCACCGGGACGCAAGCTCTGGAAACACCATATATTTT.

Concerning this clonotype: A read error may be the cause here, since a much bigger clone is one base away. The chain employs TRBV2 and TRBJ2-5, with D perhaps TRBD1 (5 bases). CDR1 is SNHLY and CDR2 is FYNNEI in the germline V gene. The CDR3 length is 11 residues. The CDR3 DNA reads TGTGCCAGCGCCAGGGAAGAGATCCAGTACTTC. It specifies CASAREEIQYF.

About this clonotype: Without the conserved terminal phenylalanine or tryptophan, this CDR3 likely stems from a read error. This rearrangement joins TRBV11-3 to TRBJ2-7, with D possibly called TRBD1 or TRBD2 (5 bases each). Trimming cost V 5 bases and J 3 bases, with 14 bases left between them. The germline gives CDR1 SGHNT, CDR2 YENEEA. The CDR3 covers 14 residues. The CDR3 bases are TGTGCCAGCAGCCTAGGGGCGGGCAGCTACGAGCAGTACTCC. It codes for CASSLGAGSYEQYS.

This clonotype was seen only a few times. The chain combines TRBV9 with TRBJ2-2; D unclear. CDR1 is SGDLS and CDR2 is YYNGEE in the germline V gene. This CDR3 comprises 14 residues. V lost 2 bases to trimming and J lost 8 bases, with 13 bases between them. The CDR3 spells CASSVLRDEGELFF. The CDR3 nucleotides are TGTGCCAGCAGCGTTCTCCGCGATGAGGGGGAGCTGTTTTTT.

This clonotype was counted many times. This rearrangement joins TRBV12-3 or TRBV12-4 to TRBJ2-1, with 10 bases that match TRBD2. The V gene end was trimmed by 7 bases and the J gene end by 7 bases; junction bases not matched to a gene: 4. CDR3 length equals 13 residues. The CDR3 region is CASKPSGSNEQFF. Written as DNA, the CDR3 is TGTGCCAGCAAGCCTAGCGGGAGTAATGAGCAGTTCTTC.

This clonotype occurred many times. This chain joins TRBV27 and TRBJ2-1; D unresolved. Germline-derived CDR1 and CDR2 are MNHEY and SMNVEV (reference sequence). V was clipped by 4 bases and J by 7 bases, with 14 bases between them. The CDR3 has 14 residues. The CDR3 loop is CASSSPWAGNEQFF. In DNA form, the CDR3 reads TGTGCCAGCAGTTCCCCCTGGGCTGGGAATGAGCAGTTCTTC.

This clonotype was detected a few times. The J gene is TRBJ2-3, the V gene TRBV5-1; D possibly uses TRBD1 or TRBD2 (7 bases each). CDR1 and CDR2 (germline): SGHRS, YFSETQ. Trimming shortened V by 7 bases and J by 4 bases, and 16 bases separated the two germline ends. CDR3 length: 14 amino acids. CDR3 region: CASGLQGRADTQYF. CDR3 DNA: TGCGCCAGCGGCCTACAGGGGAGGGCAGATACGCAGTATTTT.

This clonotype was found many times. The V and J genes are TRBV2 and TRBJ1-1; tentative D call: TRBD1 (5 bases). The CDR3 totals 15 residues. Germline V gene lookup returns CDR1 SNHLY and CDR2 FYNNEI. Trimming pared 1 base from V and 11 bases from J, leaving 20 bases between. In nucleotides, the CDR3 is TGTGCCAGCAGTGAAGTTGCACTTCTCCCTGGGGGTGCTTTCTTT. Translation: CASSEVALLPGGAFF.

The count of this clonotype is one. The chain employs TRBV12-3 or TRBV12-4 and TRBJ1-1, with D possibly TRBD1 on 6 matching bases. CDR3 size: 14 residues. V dropped 6 bases and J dropped 3 bases, with 14 bases sitting between them. CDR3 residues: CASRKTGWDTEAFF. The CDR3 DNA reads as TGTGCCAGCAGAAAAACAGGGTGGGACACTGAAGCTTTCTTT.

This clonotype was detected many times. In DNA, the CDR3 is TGTGCCAGCACCAAGGGGTCGGGTTCACCCCTCCACTTT. This sequence encodes CASTKGSGSPLHF. The rearrangement links TRBV12-3 or TRBV12-4 to TRBJ1-6; the D gene is possibly TRBD1 (5 bases). Deletions cut 7 bases from V and 9 bases from J, with 13 bases between. The CDR3 spans 13 residues.

The chain employs TRBV4-1 and TRBJ2-7; D might be TRBD1 (6 bases). The V gene lost 2 bases and the J gene lost 3 bases, with 8 bases spanning the gap. Germline-derived CDR1 and CDR2 are MGHRA and YSYEKL. This CDR3 region has 13 residues. CDR3 in amino acids: CASSQPTGYEQYF. The CDR3 DNA is TGCGCCAGCAGCCAACCGACAGGCTACGAGCAGTACTTC.

The chain uses TRBV25-1 and TRBJ2-5; TRBD2 agrees at 7 bases. Germline V gives CDR1 MGHDK, CDR2 SYGVNS. Unmatched junction bases numbered 7, after V lost 8 bases and J lost 7 bases. CDR3 length equals 12 residues. The CDR3 reads CASVSGGGTQYF. As DNA, the CDR3 is TGTGCCAGCGTTTCGGGAGGTGGGACCCAGTACTTC.

This clonotype was recorded many times. This chain uses TRBV19 with TRBJ1-5; D not certain. CDR3 length: 16 residues. Germline CDR1 reads LNHDA; CDR2 reads SQIVND (reference sequence). V was trimmed by 3 bases and J by 4 bases, leaving 16 bases between them. The CDR3 is CASSIVHSFQNQPQHF. CDR3 coding DNA: TGTGCCAGTAGTATTGTACACAGCTTCCAAAATCAGCCCCAGCATTTT.

This clonotype was counted only a few times. The chain uses TRBV28 and TRBJ2-3, with no clear D. Trimming took 3 bases from V and 1 from J, leaving 8 bases between them. CDR3 length: 14 residues. The germline gives CDR1 MDHEN, CDR2 SYDVKM. The CDR3 bases are TGTGCCAGCAGTTTTTACATAGGCACAGATACGCAGTATTTT. It specifies CASSFYIGTDTQYF.

In its sample, this clonotype was seen many times. This chain joins TRBV11-2 and TRBJ2-7, with TRBD1 matching over 9 bases. The ends lost 1 base at V and 3 bases at J; junction bases unmatched: 19. This CDR3 contains 20 residues. Germline V gene sequence: CDR1 SGHAT, CDR2 FQNNGV. For the CDR3, the DNA is TGTGCCAGCAGCTTAGGCCGTAGGAGGGGACAGGGCATCCCCCTCTACGAGCAGTACTTC. Residues: CASSLGRRRGQGIPLYEQYF.

This clonotype was counted at least ten times. The rearrangement joins TRBV5-1 to TRBJ1-1; 9 positions match TRBD1. The CDR3 is made up of 16 amino acids. The V and J ends lost 0 bases and 4 bases, in that order; junction bases with no gene match: 7. Germline CDR1 SGHRS, CDR2 YFSETQ. The CDR3 spells CASSLDGTGYSTEAFF. The CDR3 DNA follows: TGCGCCAGCAGCTTGGACGGGACAGGGTATTCCACTGAAGCTTTCTTT.

This clonotype was recorded at least ten times. DNA of the CDR3: TGTGCCAGCAGCTTAGAGCCGGGGTCCTACGAGCAGTACTTC. Its translation is CASSLEPGSYEQYF. The chain uses TRBV11-2 and TRBJ2-7, with a weak D call TRBD2 (5 bases). Germline V lookup: CDR1 SGHAT, CDR2 FQNNGV. V was cut by 0 bases and J by 1 base, with 7 bases left in between. CDR3 length: 14 residues.